A selection of T cell receptor beta chains follows, all from one sample in a study of T-cell reconstitution after alpha-beta-depleted transplantation in children. TCRdb passed the PCR reads through MiXCR, listing each CDR3 protein once. This sample has around 270,000 distinct CDR3 sequences, with over 7% found just once. This specimen consisted of peripheral blood, obtained 360 days after TCRalphabeta/CD19-depleted stem cell transplant. The receptors were sampled from a female patient between 2 and 15 years old who had a stem cell transplant for Fanconi anemia, so the T cells may come from the graft donor. CDR3s include the opening cysteine and the closing phenylalanine or tryptophan. The order of the fields is clone size, V gene, D gene, J gene, CDR3 DNA, CDR3 protein. D genes are given only for firm matches. The size of a clone is reported for some rows only, either as once, few or many, or as a class for expanded clones.

many,TRBV5-1,NA,TRBJ2-3,TGCGCCAGCAGCCTACCTGCAAACCCAGATACGCAGTATTTT,CASSLPANPDTQYF
NA,TRBV19,TRBD2,TRBJ2-7,TGTGCCAGTAGTATACGGACTAGCGGCTACGAGCAGTACTTC,CASSIRTSGYEQYF
NA,TRBV4-1,TRBD2,TRBJ2-7,TGCGCCAGCAGCCAAGATCTGATAGCGGGAGTGCCGGGGTGGGAGCAGTACTTC,CASSQDLIAGVPGWEQYF
many,TRBV10-3,NA,TRBJ1-2,TGTGCCACCGGTGACAGTTCTAACTATGGCTACACCTTC,CATGDSSNYGYTF
many,TRBV6-5,NA,TRBJ1-2,TGTGCCAGCATTCTGAAGTCGTCCTATGGCTACACCTTC,CASILKSSYGYTF
many,TRBV5-1,NA,TRBJ1-5,TGCGCCAGCAGCCCGGACCTCTATCAGCCCCAGCATTTT,CASSPDLYQPQHF
many,TRBV12-3/TRBV12-4,NA,TRBJ1-3,TGTGCCAGCAGTTTGGGCGGGGTAGGAGGAAACACCATATATTTT,CASSLGGVGGNTIYF
few,TRBV7-9,TRBD2,TRBJ2-5,TGTGCCAGCAGCTTAGTCGGGGGGACTAGCGCACAAGAGACCCAGTACTTC,CASSLVGGTSAQETQYF
many,TRBV6-5,NA,TRBJ1-6,TGTGCCAGCAGTTCGAGGACAGTACTTAATTCACCCCTCCACTTT,CASSSRTVLNSPLHF
many,TRBV12-3/TRBV12-4,TRBD1,TRBJ2-7,TGTGCCAGCAGTTTTGATAGGACAGGGGTCTCCTACGAGCAGTACTTC,CASSFDRTGVSYEQYF
NA,TRBV6-1,NA,TRBJ2-1,TGTGCCAGCACAAGGGGTCCGGAGAATGAGCAGTTCTTC,CASTRGPENEQFF
few,TRBV4-3,NA,TRBJ1-5,TGCGCCAGCAGCCTTAGTTATAGCAATCAGCCCCAGCATTTT,CASSLSYSNQPQHF